One sample yielded the 27 T cell receptor beta chains listed below, sequenced in a study of T-cell memory formation after mild COVID-19. TCRdb redid the calling of the 5' RACE reads with MiXCR, one entry per CDR3 protein. The sample lists about 430,000 distinct CDR3 sequences, 24% occurring once. The sequencing sample was made of PBMCs or a T cell subset sorted from them (not recorded which). The receptors originated from an adult woman who had mild COVID-19 (a few samples of this study predate the infection). Cell type and time point are not known.

The chain is built from TRBV7-2 and TRBJ2-1; D gene uncertain. CDR1 is SGHTA, CDR2 FQGNSA, per germline. V was clipped by 1 base and J by 0 bases, with 4 bases between them. The CDR3 extends over 14 amino acids. The CDR3 spells CTSSLGGSYNEQFF. The DNA for the CDR3 is TGTACCAGCAGCTTAGGGGGCTCCTACAATGAGCAGTTCTTC.

This clonotype occurred a few times. CDR3 coding DNA: TGCAGTGCTAGAGATGGTAGCGGGAGACTAAGGCGCCACAATGAGCAGTTCTTC. Protein sequence: CSARDGSGRLRRHNEQFF. The chain links TRBV20-1 to TRBJ2-1; 9 bases are shared with TRBD2. Germline-derived CDR1 and CDR2 are DFQATT and SNEGSKA (reference sequence). The CDR3 loop spans 18 amino acids. The J segment lost 5 bases and the V segment lost 0 bases, leaving 14 bases of the junction unmatched.

The chain has TRBV10-3 and TRBJ1-5; no clear D gene. CDR1 is ENHRY and CDR2 is SYGVKD in the germline V gene. The CDR3 runs to 15 residues. V was shortened by 0 bases and J by 2 bases, with 8 bases between the two germline ends. CDR3 protein: CAISESNNGNQPQHF. The CDR3 nucleotides read TGTGCCATCAGTGAGTCGAACAACGGCAATCAGCCCCAGCATTTT.

This chain uses TRBV5-4 with TRBJ1-2, with unresolved D. Trimming removed 4 bases from V and 4 bases from J, with 11 bases in between. Germline assignment: CDR1 SGHNT and CDR2 YYREEE (reference sequence). The CDR3 consists of 13 residues. The CDR3 nucleotides read TGTGCCAGCAGCCAGACCAGAGGCTATGGCTACACCTTC. Translation: CASSQTRGYGYTF.

The chain employs TRBV4-1 and TRBJ2-7; 7 bases fit TRBD1. CDR3 size: 15 residues. J lost 4 bases, V lost 0 bases, and 6 bases had no gene match. Germline CDR1 MGHRA, CDR2 YSYEKL. The DNA for the CDR3 is TGCGCCAGCAGCCAAGAAACAGGGGCGCTATACGAGCAGTACTTC. Amino acid sequence: CASSQETGALYEQYF.

As regards this clonotype: This CDR3 is missing its conserved last phenylalanine or tryptophan, likely due to a read error. The gene calls are TRBV7-8 and TRBJ2-4, with D possibly matching TRBD1 (6 bases). Germline CDR1 and CDR2: SGHVS and FQNEAQ. The CDR3 sequence is 13 residues long. The CDR3 DNA follows: TGTGCCAGCGGCTTAACAGGGTGGGACATTCAGTACCTC. The encoded protein is CASGLTGWDIQYL.

The genes are TRBV30 and TRBJ2-3; D gene ambiguous. The CDR3 is 11 amino acids. CDR1 GTSNPN and CDR2 SVGIG come from the germline V gene (reference sequence). Trimming removed 2 bases from V and 5 bases from J, with 5 bases in between. CDR3 amino acids: CAWSPIDTQYF. CDR3 nucleotide sequence: TGTGCCTGGAGTCCTATAGATACGCAGTATTTT.

The V gene is TRBV3-1, the J gene TRBJ1-2; D is ambiguous. The germline CDR1 and CDR2 sequences are LGHDT and YNNKEL (reference sequence). There are 14 residues in the CDR3. Trimming shortened V by 1 base and J by 4 bases, and 10 bases separated the two germline ends. Written as DNA, the CDR3 is TGTGCCAGCAGCCAAGGAACGGTGGGCTATGGCTACACCTTC. Protein sequence: CASSQGTVGYGYTF.

The genes are TRBV6-6 and TRBJ2-1; 8 bases map to TRBD2. Germline V gene sequence: CDR1 MNHNY, CDR2 SVGAGI (reference sequence). V lost 4 bases, J lost 7 bases, and 18 bases stayed unmatched. The CDR3 runs to 18 residues. The CDR3, as DNA: TGTGCCAGCAGTTCCCCGCGCTTTGGGACTAGTGGGATGAATGAGCAGTTCTTC. It is translated as CASSSPRFGTSGMNEQFF.

This chain uses TRBV21-1 with TRBJ1-2. TRBV21-1 is a pseudogene. The CDR3 contains 15 residues. The CDR3 region has the DNA TGTGCCAGCAGCTACGGGGTTTTAGCTAACTATGGCTACACCTTC. As protein: CASSYGVLANYGYTF.

The V and J genes are TRBV4-2 and TRBJ2-4; D perhaps matches TRBD1 (5 bases). The V gene's germline CDR1 is LGHNA and CDR2 YNFKEQ. V shed 1 base and J shed 0 bases, with 16 bases lying between them. The length of the CDR3 is 18 residues. This CDR3 reads CASSQGSAAGIAKNIQYF. CDR3 coding DNA: TGTGCCAGCAGCCAAGGCTCCGCCGCAGGGATAGCCAAAAACATTCAGTACTTC.

This clonotype was counted a few times. The gene calls are TRBV6-5 and TRBJ2-1; D perhaps matches TRBD2 (6 bases). The V gene lost 8 bases and the J gene lost 9 bases, with 20 bases spanning the gap. The CDR3 extends over 14 amino acids. Germline-derived CDR1 and CDR2 are MNHEY and SVGAGI. CDR3 loop: CASHGRGDHAEQFF. In DNA form, the CDR3 reads TGTGCCAGCCATGGGCGGGGCGATCACGCTGAGCAGTTCTTC.

This chain connects TRBV24-1 to TRBJ2-1; no reliable D call. The CDR3 runs to 13 residues. V dropped 4 bases and J dropped 6 bases, with 9 bases sitting between them. Germline CDR1 and CDR2: KGHDR and SFDVKD. CDR3: CATSEWQRNEQFF. The CDR3, as DNA: TGTGCCACCAGTGAATGGCAACGCAATGAGCAGTTCTTC.

The V call is TRBV7-3, the J call TRBJ2-1, with 10 bases aligning to TRBD2. The germline CDR1 and CDR2 sequences are SGHTA and FQGTGA. There are 18 residues in the CDR3. With 5 bases clipped from V and 7 bases from J, the junction kept 17 bases outside the gene matches. The CDR3 DNA follows: TGTGCCAGCAGCCCCACCTTGTGGGCTAGCGGGGGCAAAAATGAGCAGTTCTTC. Translating gives CASSPTLWASGGKNEQFF.

The V and J genes are TRBV29-1 and TRBJ2-1; TRBD1 matches at 10 bases. J gave up 9 bases and V 5 bases, and 10 bases lay outside the gene matches. The CDR3 consists of 14 residues. CDR1 and CDR2 (germline): SQVTM, ANQGSEA. The chain's CDR3 is CSVSLGQGYGEQFF. In nucleotides, the CDR3 is TGCAGCGTTAGCCTGGGACAGGGGTATGGTGAGCAGTTCTTC.

This clonotype occurred many times. V is TRBV5-1 and J is TRBJ2-3; D uncertain. V lost 4 bases to trimming and J lost 2 bases, with 8 bases between them. The CDR3 is 13 residues long. Germline V gene lookup returns CDR1 SGHRS and CDR2 YFSETQ. CDR3 residues: CASSHGDTDTQYF. Written as DNA, the CDR3 is TGCGCCAGCAGCCATGGGGACACAGATACGCAGTATTTT.

This chain connects TRBV5-1 to TRBJ2-5; 7 positions agree with TRBD1. The germline gives CDR1 SGHRS, CDR2 YFSETQ. There are 14 residues in the CDR3. Germline trimming cut 4 bases from V and 0 bases from J; bases unmatched to any gene: 3. The CDR3 DNA follows: TGCGCCAGCAGCGCGACAGGGAACCAAGAGACCCAGTACTTC. This translates into CASSATGNQETQYF.

This clonotype showed up just a few times. J is TRBJ2-1 and V is TRBV5-1; 11 bases map to TRBD1. Germline loops: CDR1 SGHRS, CDR2 YFSETQ. Trimming removed 0 bases from V and 7 bases from J; junction bases left unmatched: 3. This CDR3 contains 15 residues. In DNA, the CDR3 is TGCGCCAGCAGCTTGGGGACAGGGGGCTGGAATGAGCAGTTCTTC. Its translation: CASSLGTGGWNEQFF.

This clonotype was found a few times. This chain uses TRBV24-1 with TRBJ2-3, with 8 positions matching TRBD1. The V segment lost 4 bases and the J segment 1 base; nucleotides outside the gene matches: 9. CDR3 length equals 17 residues. Germline-derived CDR1 and CDR2 are KGHDR and SFDVKD. CDR3 DNA sequence: TGTGCCACCAGTGACCGCGAACCGGGACAGGGCACAGATACGCAGTATTTT. Protein sequence: CATSDREPGQGTDTQYF.

The chain employs TRBV25-1 and TRBJ2-5; no reliable D call. The germline V gene encodes CDR1 MGHDK and CDR2 SYGVNS. The CDR3 loop spans 11 amino acids. The V end was cut by 2 bases, the J end by 9 bases, with 7 bases between. The CDR3 DNA reads TGTGCCAGCAGTGAAGGTGGTTCCCAGTACTTC. Residues: CASSEGGSQYF. The complete variable domain, with remaining parts taken from reference TRBV25-1 and TRBJ2-5, reads EADIYQTPRYLVIGTGKKITLECSQTMGHDKMYWYQQDPGMELHLIHYSYGVNSTEKGDLSSESTVSRIRTEHFPLTLESARPSHTSQYLCASSEGGSQYFGPGTRLLVL.

This rearrangement joins TRBV29-1 to TRBJ1-1; maybe TRBD1 (5 bases). Trimming left V 8 bases short and J 2 bases short, with 12 bases between. Germline V gene lookup returns CDR1 SQVTM and CDR2 ANQGSEA. This CDR3 has 12 amino acids. CDR3 region: CSTRGFNTEAFF. As DNA, the CDR3 is TGCAGCACCCGGGGCTTTAACACTGAAGCTTTCTTT.

The rearrangement uses TRBV20-1 and TRBJ2-5; 7 bases are shared with TRBD2. Looked up from germline, CDR1 is DFQATT and CDR2 is SNEGSKA (reference sequence). This CDR3 has 16 amino acids. Germline trimming cut 0 bases from V and 7 bases from J; bases unmatched to any gene: 14. CDR3 nucleotides: TGCAGTGCTAGAGATGGGGCGGGAGCCCCCGCCGGGACCCAGTACTTC. Its translation is CSARDGAGAPAGTQYF.

This chain links TRBV7-9 with TRBJ2-3; unclear D gene. With 5 bases removed from V and 4 bases from J, the gap between germline ends came to 13 bases. The CDR3 totals 14 residues. CDR1 is SEHNR and CDR2 is FQNEAQ in the germline V gene (reference sequence). The CDR3 here is CASSPINSPDTQYF. CDR3 sequence (DNA): TGTGCCAGCAGCCCGATAAACTCTCCAGATACGCAGTATTTT.

The chain links TRBV15 to TRBJ1-5; D is unclear. This CDR3 region has 16 residues. Germline assignment: CDR1 LNHNV and CDR2 YYDKDF (reference sequence). Between the trimmed V and J ends, which lost 3 bases and 5 bases, there was a span of 17 bases. The chain's CDR3 is CATSRGGHSRDQPQHF. The CDR3 DNA is TGTGCCACCAGCAGGGGAGGCCATTCCCGGGATCAGCCCCAGCATTTT.

The chain joins TRBV5-5 to TRBJ1-6; TRBD1 is a possible D gene (5 bases). CDR3 length: 15 amino acids. Deletions cut 0 bases from V and 5 bases from J, with 9 bases between. The V gene's germline CDR1 is SGHKS and CDR2 YYEKEE (reference sequence). The CDR3 here is CASSLGGLDNSPLHF. CDR3 DNA: TGTGCCAGCAGCTTGGGGGGGTTGGATAATTCACCCCTCCACTTT.

This chain uses TRBV6-5 with TRBJ1-1, with TRBD1 as a possible D gene (5 bases). CDR1 is MNHEY, CDR2 SVGAGI, per germline. Trimming took off 4 bases at V and 0 bases at J, with 18 bases between the two ends. This CDR3 is built from 17 residues. The CDR3 spells CASSSDRDGRLNTEAFF. CDR3 coding DNA: TGTGCCAGCAGTTCAGATAGGGACGGCCGCTTGAACACTGAAGCTTTCTTT.

This chain links TRBV20-1 with TRBJ1-2; 10 positions match TRBD1. This CDR3 is built from 15 residues. V shed 5 bases and J 4 bases; nucleotides not matched to a gene: 10. CDR1 is DFQATT and CDR2 is SNEGSKA in the germline V gene (reference sequence). CDR3 protein: CSAWLTGGKLYGYTF. In DNA form, the CDR3 reads TGCAGTGCTTGGTTGACAGGGGGCAAGCTCTATGGCTACACCTTC.